Sequencing of this T cell receptor (beta chain) was carried out in a study of shared clonotypes between healthy human individuals. Selected positively for CCR7 and CD45RO-negative, naive CD8 cells excluded terminally differentiated effector memory CD45RA+ cells. Only a few counts were recorded for this clone. TCRdb's copy holds only in-frame clones and misses some; the assay was immunoSEQ multiplex PCR. Here the sample spans around 2.1 million clones, 85% to 95% being singletons. Germline V CDR1 and CDR2: PRHDT, FYEKMQ (reference sequence). Losses at the gene ends were 2 bases for V and 5 bases for J; bases not matched to a gene: 16. The CDR3 contains 18 residues.

The V and J genes are TRBV13 and TRBJ2-7; 9 bases fit TRBD2. Sequencing used naive CD8+ T cells from PBMCs. The receptor comes from a young man in good health. Some clones in this sample may be carry-over from other donors' samples. CDR3: CASSLPLDVAGGPNEQYF. CDR3 in DNA: TGTGCCAGCAGCTTACCCCTGGATGTCGCGGGAGGGCCCAACGAGCAGTACTTC.